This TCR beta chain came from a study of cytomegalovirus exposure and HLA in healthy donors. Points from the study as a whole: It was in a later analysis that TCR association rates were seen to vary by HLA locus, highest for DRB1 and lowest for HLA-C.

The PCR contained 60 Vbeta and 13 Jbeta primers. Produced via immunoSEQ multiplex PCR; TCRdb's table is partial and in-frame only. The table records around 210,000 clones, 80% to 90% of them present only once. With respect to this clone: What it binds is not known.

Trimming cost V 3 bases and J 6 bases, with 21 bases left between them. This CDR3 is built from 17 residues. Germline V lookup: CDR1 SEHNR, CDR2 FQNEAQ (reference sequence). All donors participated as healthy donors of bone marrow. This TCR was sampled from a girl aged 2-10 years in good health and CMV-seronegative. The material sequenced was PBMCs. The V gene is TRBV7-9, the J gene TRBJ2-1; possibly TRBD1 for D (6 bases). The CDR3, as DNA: TGTGCCAGCAGCTTTCCGGTGAATCTTAAAGGGGGCAATGAGCAGTTCTTC. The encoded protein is CASSFPVNLKGGNEQFF.